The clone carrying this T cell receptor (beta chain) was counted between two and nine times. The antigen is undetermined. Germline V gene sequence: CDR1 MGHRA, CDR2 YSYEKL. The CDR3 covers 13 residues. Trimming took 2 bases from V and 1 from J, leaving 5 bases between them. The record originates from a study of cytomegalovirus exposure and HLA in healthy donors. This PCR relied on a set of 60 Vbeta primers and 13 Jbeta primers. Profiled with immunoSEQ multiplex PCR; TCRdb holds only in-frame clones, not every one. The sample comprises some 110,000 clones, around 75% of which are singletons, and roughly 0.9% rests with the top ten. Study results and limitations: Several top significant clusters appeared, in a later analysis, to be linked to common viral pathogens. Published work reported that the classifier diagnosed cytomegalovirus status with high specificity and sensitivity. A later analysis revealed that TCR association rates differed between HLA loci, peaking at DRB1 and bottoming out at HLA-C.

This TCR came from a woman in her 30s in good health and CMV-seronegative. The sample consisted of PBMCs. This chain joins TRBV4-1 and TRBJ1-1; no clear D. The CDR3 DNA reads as TGCGCCAGCAGCCAACGACAGAACACTGAAGCTTTCTTT. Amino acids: CASSQRQNTEAFF.